This entry lists 27 T cell receptor beta chains sequenced from one sample in a study of hypomethylating agent response in myelodysplastic syndrome. TCRdb's table, derived via immunoSEQ multiplex PCR, lists solely in-frame clones and lacks some. Of 5,000 or so clones listed, approximately 82% are singletons. Sample: bone marrow, taken before or after starting hypomethylating agent treatment for myelodysplastic syndrome (not recorded which). The receptors stem from a human donor with myelodysplastic syndrome.

The V and J genes are TRBV7-9 and TRBJ1-3; 10 bases line up with TRBD1. The V and J ends lost 5 bases and 8 bases, in that order; junction bases with no gene match: 9. Germline V gene lookup returns CDR1 SEHNR and CDR2 FQNEAQ (reference sequence). The CDR3 runs to 15 residues. The CDR3 nucleotides are TGTGCCAGCAGCCCTATGACAGGGGGCTTGGACACCATATATTTT. This translates into CASSPMTGGLDTIYF.

This clone was recorded only once. The chain carries TRBV27 and TRBJ2-1; D is undetermined. V lost 6 bases to trimming and J lost 4 bases, with 10 bases between them. The CDR3 contains 13 residues. Germline V CDR1 and CDR2: MNHEY, SMNVEV (reference sequence). CDR3 DNA sequence: TGTGCCAGCAGCTCGGACCCATACAATGAGCAGTTCTTC. Protein: CASSSDPYNEQFF.

The chain is built from TRBV5-1 and TRBJ2-6; no firm D call. The CDR3 consists of 17 residues. The V gene lost 0 bases and the J gene lost 2 bases, with 12 bases spanning the gap. Germline V gives CDR1 SGHRS, CDR2 YFSETQ. The CDR3, as DNA: TGCGCCAGCAGCTTGGGAGCTACTCGTGCTGGGGCCAACGTCCTGACTTTC. This encodes CASSLGATRAGANVLTF.

This sequence joins TRBV28 and TRBJ2-1; TRBD1 agrees at 7 bases. Per the germline V gene, CDR1 is MDHEN and CDR2 is SYDVKM. Losses at the gene ends were 2 bases for V and 15 bases for J; bases not matched to a gene: 10. The CDR3 covers 13 residues. Here the CDR3 reads CASSLDLDRDMFF. CDR3 in DNA: TGTGCCAGCAGTTTAGACCTTGACAGGGATATGTTCTTC.

The V and J genes are TRBV14 and TRBJ1-6, with unresolved D. Trimming pared 3 bases from V and 7 bases from J, leaving 4 bases between. This CDR3 region has 12 residues. Germline-derived CDR1 and CDR2 are SGHDN and FVKESK. The CDR3 loop is CASSQENSPLHF. The CDR3 coding sequence is TGTGCCAGCAGCCAGGAAAATTCACCCCTCCACTTT.

This clone is a singleton in its sample. The gene calls are TRBV7-6 and TRBJ1-1; a weak D match, TRBD1 (5 bases). There are 16 residues in the CDR3. In germline, CDR1 is SGHVS, CDR2 FNYEAQ. V was pared by 2 bases and J by 0 bases, with 13 bases between. CDR3 sequence reads: CASSLFTGTMNTEAFF. The CDR3 DNA follows: TGTGCCAGCAGCTTATTTACAGGCACCATGAACACTGAAGCTTTCTTT.

The gene calls are TRBV18 and TRBJ2-4; either TRBD1 or TRBD2 may fit D (6 bases each). The germline gives CDR1 KGHSH, CDR2 LQKENI. V was pared by 6 bases and J by 6 bases, with 15 bases between. This CDR3 contains 14 residues. The CDR3 nucleotides are TGTGCCAGCTCCCTCTCGGGGGCGAGAAACATTCAGTACTTC. Residues: CASSLSGARNIQYF.

The chain joins TRBV19 to TRBJ2-1; perhaps TRBD2 as D (5 bases). The V end lost 5 bases, the J end lost 10 bases, and 18 bases lay between the germline ends. Germline V CDR1 and CDR2: LNHDA, SQIVND (reference sequence). The CDR3 sequence is 14 residues long. Here the CDR3 DNA reads TGTGCCAGTAGTGTCCCAGTCCCCCCGGGGGAGCAGTTCTTC. As protein: CASSVPVPPGEQFF.

V usage is TRBV7-9 and J usage is TRBJ1-3; D call uncertain. The CDR3 totals 17 residues. The germline V gene encodes CDR1 SEHNR and CDR2 FQNEAQ (reference sequence). The V end was cut by 2 bases, the J end by 0 bases, with 14 bases between. The CDR3: CASSLSVSRISGNTIYF. DNA of the CDR3: TGTGCCAGCAGCTTAAGTGTGAGTCGAATCTCTGGAAACACCATATATTTT. The whole variable domain, remainder taken from reference TRBV7-9 and TRBJ1-3, is DTGVSQNPRHKITKRGQNVTFRCDPISEHNRLYWYRQTLGQGPEFLTYFQNEAQLEKSRLLSDRFSAERPKGSFSTLEIQRTEQGDSAMYLCASSLSVSRISGNTIYFGEGSWLTVV.

The chain is built from TRBV7-6 and TRBJ2-3; D is unclear. This CDR3 comprises 14 residues. Germline V CDR1 and CDR2: SGHVS, FNYEAQ. Trimming took 2 bases from V and 3 from J, leaving 9 bases between them. In DNA form, the CDR3 reads TGTGCCAGCAGCTTAATTGGCGGTACAGATACGCAGTATTTT. This encodes CASSLIGGTDTQYF.

The chain couples TRBV10-2 to TRBJ2-7, with 7 bases that match TRBD2. CDR3 length: 12 amino acids. From germline, CDR1 is WSHSY and CDR2 SAAADI. V lost 8 bases, J lost 3 bases, and 4 bases stayed unmatched. DNA of the CDR3: TGCGCCAGCGAGGGACTACGCTACGAGCAGTACTTC. Its translation: CASEGLRYEQYF.

The chain recombines TRBV6-1 with TRBJ2-7, with 11 positions matching TRBD1. Germline-derived CDR1 and CDR2 are MNHNS and SASEGT. J lost 2 bases, V lost 4 bases, and 4 bases had no gene match. The CDR3 is 15 residues long. CDR3 amino acids: CASSAPGQGAYEQYF. The CDR3, as DNA: TGTGCCAGCAGTGCGCCGGGACAGGGGGCCTACGAGCAGTACTTC.

The genes are TRBV27 and TRBJ1-2; D ambiguous. V was pared by 8 bases and J by 3 bases, with 13 bases between. There are 13 residues in the CDR3. CDR1 and CDR2 (germline): MNHEY, SMNVEV (reference sequence). The CDR3 DNA sequence: TGTGCCAGCTCGCCAGTCAGAGACTATGGCTACACCTTC. It encodes CASSPVRDYGYTF.

On this clone: The junction departs from germline at one end; a sequencing error may be responsible. The rearrangement links TRBV6-6 to TRBJ2-6; D possibly corresponds to TRBD2 (6 bases). Germline lookup yields CDR1 MNHNY and CDR2 SVGAGI (reference sequence). The CDR3 is 13 amino acids. CDR3 residues: CAGGNSGANVLTF. The CDR3 coding sequence is TGCGCCGGGGGAAACTCTGGGGCCAACGTCCTGACTTTC.

The V and J genes are TRBV6-5 and TRBJ2-5, with a possible D match to TRBD2 (6 bases). The DNA matches TRBJ2-7 better at its end, which makes the J call doubtful. Germline CDR1 is MNHEY and CDR2 is SVGAGI. This CDR3 has 13 residues. CDR3 bases: TGTGCCAGCAGTTTGCCAGGGAGGAACGAGCAGTACTTC. It codes for CASSLPGRNEQYF.

The J gene is TRBJ2-3, the V gene TRBV21-1; the table's D call TRBD2 went unverified against the DNA. TRBV21-1 is a known pseudogene. There are 16 residues in the CDR3. The CDR3 region is CASSGAGGPSTDTQYF. Here the CDR3 DNA reads TGTGCCAGCAGTGGAGCGGGGGGGCCGAGCACAGATACGCAGTATTTT.

The rearrangement uses TRBV27 and TRBJ1-2, with D unresolved. V shed 2 bases and J shed 0 bases, with 10 bases lying between them. CDR1 and CDR2 from the germline V gene are MNHEY and SMNVEV (reference sequence). The CDR3 is made up of 15 amino acids. The CDR3 DNA is TGTGCCAGCAGTTTAGGACGCAGCCCTAACTATGGCTACACCTTC. This gives the protein CASSLGRSPNYGYTF.

This chain connects TRBV29-1 to TRBJ2-7; 9 nucleotides line up with TRBD1. The CDR3 is 12 amino acids. Germline V gives CDR1 SQVTM, CDR2 ANQGSEA. As DNA, the CDR3 is TGCGTAGCCGGGACAGGGACCTACGAGCAGTACTTC. It is translated as CVAGTGTYEQYF.

This clone came up once. V usage is TRBV2 and J usage is TRBJ2-6; D unclear. This CDR3 contains 14 residues. Germline lookup yields CDR1 SNHLY and CDR2 FYNNEI. V shed 8 bases and J shed 4 bases, with 12 bases lying between them. The CDR3 loop reads CASQRGSGANVLTF. The CDR3 coding sequence is TGTGCCAGCCAACGAGGCTCCGGGGCCAACGTCCTGACTTTC.

The chain is built from TRBV2 and TRBJ2-2; 11 bases line up with TRBD2. Germline lookup yields CDR1 SNHLY and CDR2 FYNNEI. The CDR3 sequence is 16 residues long. V dropped 6 bases and J dropped 2; count of bases not matched to a gene: 5. CDR3: CASSELAGANTGELFF. CDR3 in DNA: TGTGCCAGCAGCGAACTAGCGGGGGCCAACACCGGGGAGCTGTTTTTT.

V usage is TRBV11-2 and J usage is TRBJ2-7; TRBD1 matches at 10 bases. Germline CDR1 reads SGHAT; CDR2 reads FQNNGV. V shed 4 bases and J 3 bases; nucleotides not matched to a gene: 3. The CDR3 sequence is 14 residues long. The CDR3: CASSSDRGHYEQYF. As DNA, the CDR3 is TGTGCCAGCAGCTCTGACAGGGGGCACTACGAGCAGTACTTC.

J is TRBJ1-4 and V is TRBV30; TRBD1 might be the D (6 bases). Germline CDR1 and CDR2: GTSNPN and SVGIG (reference sequence). This CDR3 region has 13 residues. Trimming removed 5 bases at V and 4 bases at J, with 11 bases between. CDR3 bases: TGTGCCTGGGCTACAGGGAGTAATGAAAAACTGTTTTTT. This sequence encodes CAWATGSNEKLFF.

The genes are TRBV28 and TRBJ2-7; 8 bases fit TRBD2. This CDR3 is built from 15 residues. Unmatched junction bases numbered 12, after V lost 6 bases and J lost 5 bases. Germline V gives CDR1 MDHEN, CDR2 SYDVKM. CDR3 in amino acids: CASSGLAAPADEQYF. The CDR3 DNA reads TGTGCCAGCAGCGGACTAGCCGCTCCCGCTGACGAGCAGTACTTC.

This rearrangement joins TRBV9 to TRBJ2-7; 11 bases map to TRBD1. Germline CDR1 SGDLS, CDR2 YYNGEE. CDR3 size: 14 residues. Trimming cost V 2 bases and J 5 bases; bases outside gene matches: 3. CDR3: CASSVGQGVHEQYF. Written as DNA, the CDR3 is TGTGCCAGCAGCGTGGGACAGGGGGTCCACGAGCAGTACTTC. Full variable domain (remainder filled in from reference TRBV9 and TRBJ2-7): DSGVTQTPKHLITATGQRVTLRCSPRSGDLSVYWYQQSLDQGLQFLIQYYNGEERAKGNILERFSAQQFPDLHSELNLSSLELGDSALYFCASSVGQGVHEQYFGPGTRLTVT.

V is TRBV11-3 and J is TRBJ1-1, with a weak D call TRBD1 (6 bases). The CDR3 consists of 14 residues. Germline V gene data show CDR1 as SGHNT and CDR2 as YENEEA. Trimming shortened V by 2 bases and J by 3 bases, and 10 bases separated the two germline ends. The CDR3 loop is CASSLTGQYTEAFF. In DNA, the CDR3 is TGTGCCAGCAGCTTAACCGGACAGTACACTGAAGCTTTCTTT.

V gene TRBV6-1 combines with J gene TRBJ2-5; 7 bases fit TRBD1. The CDR3 is made up of 12 amino acids. V gave up 4 bases and J gave up 7 bases; unmatched junction bases: 3. The V gene's germline CDR1 is MNHNS and CDR2 SASEGT. CDR3 loop: CASSANRGTQYF. The CDR3 coding sequence is TGTGCCAGCAGTGCCAACAGGGGGACCCAGTACTTC.

This rearrangement joins TRBV6-1 to TRBJ2-2; possibly TRBD2 for D (6 bases). Trimming removed 9 bases from V and 5 bases from J, with 16 bases in between. The CDR3 is 14 amino acids. The germline gives CDR1 MNHNS, CDR2 SASEGT. In nucleotides, the CDR3 is TGTGCCAGTCTGGCGGGACCGCCGACCGGGGAGCTGTTTTTT. Protein: CASLAGPPTGELFF.